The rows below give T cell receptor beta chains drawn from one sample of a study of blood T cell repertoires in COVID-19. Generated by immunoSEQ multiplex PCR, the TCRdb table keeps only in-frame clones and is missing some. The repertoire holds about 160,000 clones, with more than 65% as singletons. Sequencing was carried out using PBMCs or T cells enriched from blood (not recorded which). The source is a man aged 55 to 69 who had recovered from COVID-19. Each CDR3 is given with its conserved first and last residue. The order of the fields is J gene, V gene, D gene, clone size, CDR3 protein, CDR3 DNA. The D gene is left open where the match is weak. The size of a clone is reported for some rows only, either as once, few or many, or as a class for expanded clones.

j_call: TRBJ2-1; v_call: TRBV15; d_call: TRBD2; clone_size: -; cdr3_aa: CATSRGTSGRATYNEQFF; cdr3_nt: TGTGCCACCAGCAGGGGGACTAGCGGGAGGGCCACCTACAATGAGCAGTTCTTC
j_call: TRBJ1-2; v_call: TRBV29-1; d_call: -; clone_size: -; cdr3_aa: CSVESYGYTF; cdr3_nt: TGCAGCGTTGAGAGCTATGGCTACACCTTC
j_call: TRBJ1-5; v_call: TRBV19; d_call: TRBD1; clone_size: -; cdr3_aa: CASSIAHHRGEQPQHF; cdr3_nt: TGTGCCAGTAGTATAGCACATCACAGGGGGGAACAGCCCCAGCATTTT
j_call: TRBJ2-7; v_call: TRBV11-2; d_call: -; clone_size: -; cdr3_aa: CASSHRGRGFSEQYF; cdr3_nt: TGTGCCAGCAGTCACCGGGGCAGGGGATTCTCCGAGCAGTACTTC
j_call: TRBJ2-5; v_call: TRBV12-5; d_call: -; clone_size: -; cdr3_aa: CASGHSGYQETQYF; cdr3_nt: TGTGCTAGTGGTCACTCCGGGTACCAAGAGACCCAGTACTTC
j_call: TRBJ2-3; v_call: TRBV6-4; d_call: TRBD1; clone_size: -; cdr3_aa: CASSDEGARGTDTQYF; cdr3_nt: TGTGCCAGCAGTGACGAGGGGGCCAGGGGTACAGATACGCAGTATTTT
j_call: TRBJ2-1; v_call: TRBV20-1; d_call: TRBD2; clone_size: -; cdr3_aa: CSASGVLGDGGRRSYNEQFF; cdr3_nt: TGCAGTGCTAGTGGGGTTTTAGGGGATGGCGGGAGGCGCTCCTACAATGAGCAGTTCTTC
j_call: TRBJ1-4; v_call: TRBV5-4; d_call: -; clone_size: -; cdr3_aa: CASSPTGGTANEKLFF; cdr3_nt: TGTGCCAGCAGCCCGACAGGCGGCACAGCTAATGAAAAACTGTTTTTT
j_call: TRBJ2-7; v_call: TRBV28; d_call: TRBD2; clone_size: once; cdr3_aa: CASSPPPGAGEEEQYF; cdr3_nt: TGTGCCAGCAGTCCGCCCCCAGGTGCGGGAGAGGAGGAGCAGTACTTC
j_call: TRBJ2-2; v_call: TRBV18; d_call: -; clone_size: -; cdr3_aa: CASSRYIDTGELFF; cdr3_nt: TGTGCCAGCTCACGATATATAGACACCGGGGAGCTGTTTTTT
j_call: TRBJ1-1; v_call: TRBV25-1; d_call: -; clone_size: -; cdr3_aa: CASSGGTVSGANIGFF; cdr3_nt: TGTGCCAGCAGTGGGGGAACTGTCTCAGGGGCGAACATTGGTTTCTTT
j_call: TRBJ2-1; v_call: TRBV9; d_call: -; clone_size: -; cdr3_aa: CASSVAQGSYNEQFF; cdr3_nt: TGTGCCAGCAGCGTAGCCCAGGGCTCCTACAATGAGCAGTTCTTC
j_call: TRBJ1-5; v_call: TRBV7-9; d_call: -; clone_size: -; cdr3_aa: CASVKLTNQPQHF; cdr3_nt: TGTGCCAGCGTCAAGTTAACAAATCAGCCCCAGCATTTT
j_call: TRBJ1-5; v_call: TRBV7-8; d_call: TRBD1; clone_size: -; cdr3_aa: CASSLGTGGNQPQHF; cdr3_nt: TGTGCCAGCAGCTTAGGGACAGGCGGCAATCAGCCCCAGCATTTT
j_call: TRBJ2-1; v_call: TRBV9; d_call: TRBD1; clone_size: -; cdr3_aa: CASSPLGQGNNEQFF; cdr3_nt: TGTGCCAGCAGCCCCCTGGGACAGGGTAACAATGAGCAGTTCTTC
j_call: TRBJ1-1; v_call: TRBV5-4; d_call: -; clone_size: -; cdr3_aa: CASSIDRTYTEAFF; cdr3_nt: TGTGCCAGCAGCATCGACAGGACTTACACTGAAGCTTTCTTT
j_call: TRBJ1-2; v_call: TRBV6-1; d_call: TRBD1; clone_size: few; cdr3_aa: CASSEYGQGDYTF; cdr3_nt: TGTGCCAGCAGTGAATACGGACAGGGAGACTACACCTTC
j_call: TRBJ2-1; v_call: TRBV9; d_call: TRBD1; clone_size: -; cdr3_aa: CASSADWTGSNEQFF; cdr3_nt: TGTGCCAGCAGCGCTGATTGGACAGGGAGCAATGAGCAGTTCTTC
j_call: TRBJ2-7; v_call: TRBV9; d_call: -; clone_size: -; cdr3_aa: CASSPRLDYEQYF; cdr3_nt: TGTGCCAGCAGCCCCCGACTAGACTACGAGCAGTACTTC
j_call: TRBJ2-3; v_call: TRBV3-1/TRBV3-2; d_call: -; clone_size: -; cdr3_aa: CASSPLYSTDTQYF; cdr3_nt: TGTGCCAGCAGCCCTCTATATAGCACAGATACGCAGTATTTT
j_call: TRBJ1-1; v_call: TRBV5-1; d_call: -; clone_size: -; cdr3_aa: CASSLAPLNTEAFF; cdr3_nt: TGCGCCAGCAGCTTGGCTCCCTTGAACACTGAAGCTTTCTTT
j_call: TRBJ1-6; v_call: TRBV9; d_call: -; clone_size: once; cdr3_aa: CASSATGINSPLHF; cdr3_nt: TGTGCCAGCAGCGCCACAGGGATTAATTCACCCCTCCACTTT